This T cell receptor (delta chain) appears in the sequencing data of a study of gamma-delta T cells after stem cell transplantation. Deletions cut 4 bases from V and 9 bases from J, with 20 bases between. The V gene's germline CDR1 is GEAIGNYY and CDR2 EKD. This CDR3 contains 14 residues. This clone was detected a few times. Additional DNA sequences in this sample encode the identical CDR3. TCRdb made new clone calls on the RT-PCR reads using CATT. The table lists roughly 2,600 delta-chain clones, about 30% of them singletons. Sequencing was carried out using gamma-delta T cells. The receptor was isolated from a human donor. It is not recorded whose cells these are; they may come from a transplant donor. The chain recombines TRDV2 with TRDJ1; either TRDD2 or TRDD3 may fit D (5 bases each). In nucleotides, the CDR3 is TGTGCCTGTGAAACCCTACAAGGGGAAAGCGAACTCATCTTT. It yields the protein CACETLQGESELIF.